Below are 26 T cell receptor beta chains sequenced from a single sample in a study of neurological immune-mediated disorders. Time point of the sample: longitudinal time-point 3. Using its own MiXCR run on the 5' RACE reads, TCRdb lists one record per CDR3 protein. The profile shows approximately 85,000 distinct CDR3 sequences, under 4.5% of them singletons. Sequencing was done on a sample of PBMCs. Receptors were obtained from an older woman with multiple sclerosis.

This clonotype was picked up many times. This chain uses TRBV7-7 with TRBJ2-1, with a weak D call TRBD2 (6 bases). Trimming left V 4 bases short and J 0 bases short, with 10 bases between. This CDR3 contains 15 residues. Germline CDR1 reads SSHAT; CDR2 reads FNYEAQ (reference sequence). CDR3 sequence (DNA): TGTGCCAGCAGCTCGGGACTTCACTCCTACAATGAGCAGTTCTTC. This sequence encodes CASSSGLHSYNEQFF. Full variable domain (outside the CDR3, taken from reference TRBV7-7 and TRBJ2-1): GAGVSQSPRYKVTKRGQDVTLRCDPISSHATLYWYQQALGQGPEFLTYFNYEAQPDKSGLPSDRFSAERPEGSISTLTIQRTEQRDSAMYRCASSSGLHSYNEQFFGPGTRLTVL.

This clonotype occurred many times. The genes are TRBV7-2 and TRBJ1-1; D not certain. Germline CDR1 reads SGHTA; CDR2 reads FQGNSA. V was trimmed by 2 bases and J by 3 bases, leaving 7 bases between them. There are 13 residues in the CDR3. CDR3 bases: TGTGCCAGCAGCTTATTGGGTCACACTGAAGCTTTCTTT. This encodes CASSLLGHTEAFF.

This clonotype has at least ten counts. The V call is TRBV5-4, the J call TRBJ2-3, with 11 bases matching TRBD2. CDR3 length equals 18 residues. Germline V gene sequence: CDR1 SGHNT, CDR2 YYREEE (reference sequence). The V and J ends lost 0 bases and 0 bases, in that order; junction bases with no gene match: 6. The CDR3 loop reads CASSLVGTSGVSTDTQYF. The CDR3 nucleotides read TGTGCCAGCAGCTTGGTAGGGACTAGCGGAGTTAGCACAGATACGCAGTATTTT.

This clonotype was recorded many times. The chain joins TRBV10-2 to TRBJ2-5; a possible D gene is TRBD2 (6 bases). There are 14 residues in the CDR3. Looked up from germline, CDR1 is WSHSY and CDR2 is SAAADI. Trimming took off 5 bases at V and 2 bases at J, with 12 bases between the two ends. The CDR3 loop reads CASSLTAGQETQYF. CDR3 bases: TGCGCCAGCAGTTTGACCGCGGGACAAGAGACCCAGTACTTC.

This clonotype was seen at least ten times. This rearrangement joins TRBV2 to TRBJ1-2, with a possible D match to TRBD1 (6 bases). With 4 bases removed from V and 5 bases from J, the gap between germline ends came to 17 bases. Germline V gene lookup returns CDR1 SNHLY and CDR2 FYNNEI. The CDR3 contains 15 residues. CDR3 in DNA: TGTGCCAGCAGTGGATGGCCGGGGGCGACTTATGGCTACACCTTC. It is translated as CASSGWPGATYGYTF.

This clonotype was observed many times. The chain joins TRBV7-8 to TRBJ2-7; possibly TRBD2 for D (6 bases). Germline V lookup: CDR1 SGHVS, CDR2 FQNEAQ. The ends were cut back, 7 bases at V and 0 bases at J, with 10 bases in the middle. The CDR3 is 13 residues long. This chain's CDR3 is CASTGERSYEQYF. DNA of the CDR3: TGTGCCAGCACGGGGGAGCGCTCCTACGAGCAGTACTTC.

This clonotype was counted ten times or more. V is TRBV12-3 or TRBV12-4 and J is TRBJ1-3; D is uncertain. CDR3 length: 13 residues. V dropped 6 bases and J dropped 3 bases, with 9 bases sitting between them. The CDR3: CASSPLNGNTIYF. The DNA of the CDR3 is TGTGCCAGCAGCCCGCTCAATGGAAACACCATATATTTT.

Written as DNA, the CDR3 is TGTGCCAGCAGTTTAGCGCCGGGAACTCAAGAGACCCAGTACTTC. Its protein product is CASSLAPGTQETQYF. The gene calls are TRBV12-3 or TRBV12-4 and TRBJ2-5, with D perhaps matching TRBD2 (5 bases). This CDR3 has 15 amino acids. Trimming took 0 bases from V and 2 from J, leaving 10 bases between them.

This chain uses TRBV18 with TRBJ2-5; possibly TRBD1 or TRBD2 for D (5 bases each). The V end lost 3 bases, the J end lost 7 bases, and 12 bases lay between the germline ends. There are 13 residues in the CDR3. The germline gives CDR1 KGHSH, CDR2 LQKENI. CDR3 loop: CASSPGRDATQYF. The CDR3 DNA follows: TGTGCCAGCTCACCGGGACGGGACGCGACCCAGTACTTC.

This clonotype occurred many times. The V and J genes are TRBV5-1 and TRBJ2-5, with D perhaps matching TRBD1 (6 bases). CDR1 is SGHRS and CDR2 is YFSETQ in the germline V gene. Trimming stripped 0 bases from V and 5 bases from J, with 11 bases between. The CDR3 is 14 residues long. CDR3 nucleotides: TGCGCCAGCAGCTTGGGTGGGGGCATGGAGACCCAGTACTTC. Its protein product is CASSLGGGMETQYF.

This clonotype appeared many times. This chain joins TRBV27 and TRBJ2-3; the D is unclear. Germline V gene data show CDR1 as MNHEY and CDR2 as SMNVEV (reference sequence). The CDR3 runs 13 residues. The V end lost 5 bases, the J end lost 6 bases, and 12 bases lay between the germline ends. As DNA, the CDR3 is TGTGCCAGCAGTCCTTCCCAGGTGGATACGCAGTATTTT. Its protein product is CASSPSQVDTQYF.

There are many counts of this clonotype. The rearrangement joins TRBV5-6 to TRBJ1-1; D gene ambiguous. This CDR3 spans 15 amino acids. Germline lookup yields CDR1 SGHDT and CDR2 YYEEEE. Trimming took off 0 bases at V and 1 base at J, with 10 bases between the two ends. The CDR3 protein is CASSLVGDKNTEAFF. The CDR3 bases are TGTGCCAGCAGCTTGGTTGGAGACAAGAACACTGAAGCTTTCTTT.

A few counts support this clonotype. A much larger clone lies a single base off, so this may be a read error. The gene calls are TRBV5-1 and TRBJ1-1; D unclear. V lost 6 bases, J lost 1 base, and 10 bases lay in between. The length of the CDR3 is 13 residues. Germline CDR1 and CDR2: SGHRS and YFSETQ. CDR3 loop: CASIREGNTEAFF. CDR3 DNA: TGCGCCAGCATCCGAGAGGGGAACACTGAAGCTTTCTTT. Based on the CDR3 plus reference TRBV5-1 and TRBJ1-1, the full variable domain is KAGVTQTPRYLIKTRGQQVTLSCSPISGHRSVSWYQQTPGQGLQFLFEYFSETQRNKGNFPGRFSGRQFSNSRSEMNVSTLELGDSALYLCASIREGNTEAFFGQGTRLTVV.

This clonotype showed up many times. The chain carries TRBV10-3 and TRBJ1-2, with D hard to call. Looked up from germline, CDR1 is ENHRY and CDR2 is SYGVKD. With 7 bases removed from V and 8 bases from J, the gap between germline ends came to 14 bases. The CDR3 is made up of 12 amino acids. The CDR3 is CAIMAGTEGYTF. In DNA form, the CDR3 reads TGTGCCATCATGGCAGGAACTGAGGGCTACACCTTC.

Remarks on this clonotype: A much larger clonotype is one base distant, so this may be a read error. The chain recombines TRBV12-3 or TRBV12-4 with TRBJ1-4, with D hard to call. V shed 2 bases and J shed 2 bases, with 6 bases lying between them. The CDR3 runs 14 residues. CDR3 DNA: TGTGCCAGCAGTTTATCGTCGACTAATGAAAAACTGTTTTTT. Its translation: CASSLSSTNEKLFF.

This clonotype was recorded a few times. V is TRBV24-1 and J is TRBJ1-2, with a possible D match to TRBD1 (5 bases). The V gene's germline CDR1 is KGHDR and CDR2 SFDVKD. The CDR3 covers 15 residues. V lost 2 bases and J 6 bases, leaving 15 bases between the germline ends. CDR3 sequence (DNA): TGTGCCACCAGTGATTCCTCGGCGCAGGGCGATGGCTACACCTTC. It codes for CATSDSSAQGDGYTF.

The table lists this clonotype with many counts. The rearrangement uses TRBV18 and TRBJ2-5; D ambiguous. V shed 3 bases and J shed 4 bases, with 9 bases lying between them. Germline V gene lookup returns CDR1 KGHSH and CDR2 LQKENI. The CDR3 is 13 residues long. The CDR3 is CASSPSSLETQYF. The CDR3 DNA follows: TGTGCCAGCTCACCGAGCAGCTTAGAGACCCAGTACTTC.

This clonotype appeared many times. The chain has TRBV3-1 and TRBJ2-7, with D maybe TRBD1 (5 bases). Trimming removed 2 bases at V and 6 bases at J, with 17 bases between. The CDR3 loop spans 15 amino acids. Germline V gene sequence: CDR1 LGHDT, CDR2 YNNKEL (reference sequence). CDR3 protein: CASSQYRGAGSEQYF. Here the CDR3 DNA reads TGTGCCAGCAGCCAATATAGGGGCGCAGGGTCCGAGCAGTACTTC.

This clonotype was seen ten or more times. The CDR3 region has the DNA TGTGCCAGCAGTCGTCGAAAGGCCAATCAGCCCCAGCATTTT. Amino acid sequence: CASSRRKANQPQHF. This chain joins TRBV6-5 and TRBJ1-5; D unresolved. Between the trimmed V and J ends, which lost 5 bases and 3 bases, there was a span of 11 bases. CDR1 and CDR2 from the germline V gene are MNHEY and SVGAGI. The length of the CDR3 is 14 residues.

This clonotype was recorded many times. This chain connects TRBV5-1 to TRBJ1-6, with TRBD1 matching 10 bases. Germline CDR1 reads SGHRS; CDR2 reads YFSETQ. This CDR3 has 16 amino acids. The trim removed 4 bases at V and 5 bases at J, leaving 6 bases unmatched. The chain's CDR3 is CASSILGQGDNSPLHF. The CDR3 DNA follows: TGCGCCAGCAGCATTCTAGGACAGGGGGATAATTCACCCCTCCACTTT.

At least ten counts were recorded for this clonotype. V gene TRBV27 combines with J gene TRBJ2-3, with a weak D call TRBD2 (7 bases). This CDR3 is 16 amino acids long. Germline CDR1 reads MNHEY; CDR2 reads SMNVEV (reference sequence). Trimming removed 7 bases at V and 2 bases at J, with 19 bases between. The DNA for the CDR3 is TGTGCCAGCAAACCCTCCCCGGGGGGCCTCACAGATACGCAGTATTTT. Translating it yields CASKPSPGGLTDTQYF.

This clonotype came up many times. The gene calls are TRBV5-1 and TRBJ2-1; 8 nucleotides agree with TRBD1. This CDR3 spans 15 amino acids. Looked up from germline, CDR1 is SGHRS and CDR2 is YFSETQ. The J segment lost 3 bases and the V segment lost 4 bases, leaving 6 bases of the junction unmatched. The CDR3 DNA reads TGCGCCAGCAGCCCACGGACAGGGAGCTACAATGAGCAGTTCTTC. Its protein product is CASSPRTGSYNEQFF.

This clonotype was seen many times. This chain connects TRBV20-1 to TRBJ1-4; D remains ambiguous. Germline loops: CDR1 DFQATT, CDR2 SNEGSKA (reference sequence). The CDR3 consists of 14 residues. With 0 bases removed from V and 6 bases from J, the gap between germline ends came to 11 bases. CDR3 amino acids: CSARDSEEDEKLFF. The CDR3 DNA reads as TGCAGTGCTAGAGATTCGGAGGAGGATGAAAAACTGTTTTTT.

This clonotype appeared many times. The rearrangement joins TRBV6-6 to TRBJ2-2; D may correspond to TRBD1 or TRBD2 (5 bases each). V was shortened by 2 bases and J by 4 bases, with 23 bases between the two germline ends. The CDR3 consists of 19 residues. Germline V gene sequence: CDR1 MNHNY, CDR2 SVGAGI (reference sequence). The CDR3 DNA follows: TGTGCCAGCAGTTACACACCTCCGGGGCCCCGGGCTAGCACCGGGGAGCTGTTTTTT. Translated: CASSYTPPGPRASTGELFF.

This clonotype was detected ten times or more. The genes are TRBV20-1 and TRBJ2-7, with TRBD1 matching over 12 bases. This CDR3 region has 16 residues. Trimming took 4 bases from V and 6 from J; bases not matched to a gene: 13. The V gene's germline CDR1 is DFQATT and CDR2 SNEGSKA (reference sequence). In nucleotides, the CDR3 is TGCAGTGCTACGGGTCCCGGGACAGGGGGCTTGGGCGAGCAGTACTTC. Its translation is CSATGPGTGGLGEQYF.

This clonotype was seen ten or more times. V is TRBV7-6 and J is TRBJ2-5; 13 positions agree with TRBD2. The CDR3 is made up of 17 amino acids. V trimming: 5 bases; J trimming: 2 bases; junction bases outside the gene matches: 8. CDR1 is SGHVS and CDR2 is FNYEAQ in the germline V gene. The chain's CDR3 is CASSDARLAGGQETQYF. CDR3 nucleotide sequence: TGTGCCAGCAGCGATGCGAGACTAGCGGGGGGTCAAGAGACCCAGTACTTC.